This T cell receptor (beta chain) was sequenced during a study of CXCR3-negative and CXCR3-positive naive CD8 T cells. Study information: Sequencing brought in 150 million or so TRB reads altogether, and each library got about 1.5 +/- 0.3 million. Whole-study results and caveats: A higher hydrophobicity marked the TRB CDR3s of CXCR3-positive naive cells versus CXCR3-negative naive cells. Naive cells, whether CXCR3-negative or CXCR3-positive, had similar TRBV-TRBJ usage, while memory cells differed. High diversity, comparable across both naive subsets, contrasted with much lower diversity in memory CD8+ cells.

UMI-labeled 5' RACE TRB cDNA libraries were prepared from the cells. TCRdb re-called the 5' RACE reads and catalogs CDR3 proteins one per entry, DNA excluded. Its table records about 58,000 distinct CDR3 sequences. Details on this clonotype: The antigen is undetermined.

The length of the CDR3 is 16 residues. In germline, CDR1 is KGHSH, CDR2 LQKENI. This receptor was identified in a human donor in good health. Some clones in this sample may be carry-over from other donors' samples. The chain links TRBV18 to TRBJ2-5. The sequenced sample was naive CXCR3- CD8+ T cells from blood. The subset here: CD45RO-CCR7+CD27+CD95- naive CD8+ T cells lacking CXCR3 (TNR3-). Here the CDR3 reads CASSPQGLRPEETQYF.